One and the same sample provided the 17 T cell receptor beta chains below, sequenced in a study of CXCR3-negative and CXCR3-positive naive CD8 T cells. Overall study results and limits: CXCR3-positive naive cells had more hydrophobic TRB CDR3s than CXCR3-negative naive cells.

No antigen has been identified for these receptors. The authors prepared UMI-labeled TRB cDNA libraries by 5' RACE. TCRdb re-analyzed the 5' RACE reads; it lists each CDR3 protein once, without DNA. This listing includes 120,000 to 150,000 distinct CDR3 sequences. Sequencing used naive CXCR3+ CD8+ T cells from blood. The subset here: CD45RO-CCR7+CD27+CD95- naive CD8+ T cells expressing CXCR3 (TNR3+). Receptor source: a human donor in good health. Some clones in this sample may be carry-over from other donors' samples.

This chain uses TRBV3-1 with TRBJ2-5; without DNA, the TCRdb call of TRBD2 cannot be checked. The length of the CDR3 is 17 residues. Germline V gene sequence: CDR1 LGHDT, CDR2 YNNKEL (reference sequence). The CDR3 here is CASSPITSGGLQETQYF.

This CDR3 reads CASGASSYNEQFF. V is TRBV12-3 or TRBV12-4 and J is TRBJ2-1; TCRdb designates TRBD1, a call that cannot be tested without DNA. The length of the CDR3 is 13 residues.

The chain uses TRBV6-2 or TRBV6-3 and TRBJ2-1; TCRdb outputs TRBD2, but without DNA this stays unchecked. The CDR3 covers 16 residues. Germline V CDR1 and CDR2: MNHEY, SVGEGT. The chain's CDR3 is CASSYYPETRGNEQFF.

The V and J genes are TRBV21-1 and TRBJ2-1; TCRdb designates TRBD1, a call that cannot be tested without DNA. TRBV21-1 is termed a pseudogene. The CDR3 has 12 amino acids. CDR3 amino acids: CASSKGGSEQFF.

This rearrangement joins TRBV2 to TRBJ2-7. This CDR3 is 13 amino acids long. The germline gives CDR1 SNHLY, CDR2 FYNNEI. CDR3 amino acids: CASSELAFYEQYF.

The chain couples TRBV4-1 to TRBJ2-1. CDR3 size: 13 residues. Germline V gene data show CDR1 as MGHRA and CDR2 as YSYEKL. Here the CDR3 reads CASSQDFGSEQFF.

The J gene is TRBJ2-7, the V gene TRBV29-1; no DNA is available, so the TRBD1 call from TCRdb remains unchecked. The germline V gene has CDR1 SQVTM and CDR2 ANQGSEA. This CDR3 is 15 amino acids long. The CDR3 loop is CSVSIPGQGAHEQYF.

This sequence joins TRBV5-1 and TRBJ1-1. The CDR3 is made up of 13 amino acids. Germline CDR1 reads SGHRS; CDR2 reads YFSETQ. CDR3 sequence reads: CASSLTEYTEAFF.

CDR3 sequence reads: CSVEGATGELFF. This chain connects TRBV29-1 to TRBJ2-2; TCRdb gives TRBD1 as the D gene, but with no DNA this cannot be confirmed. Germline CDR1 is SQVTM and CDR2 is ANQGSEA. The CDR3 length is 12 residues.

The rearrangement joins TRBV7-3 to TRBJ2-5; TCRdb's assignment of TRBD2 cannot be checked, as there is no DNA. The V gene's germline CDR1 is SGHTA and CDR2 FQGTGA. The length of the CDR3 is 20 residues. The CDR3 sequence is CASSLTGTSGGAPYQETQYF.

The gene calls are TRBV5-6 and TRBJ2-7. The CDR3 has 14 amino acids. Germline V gene lookup returns CDR1 SGHDT and CDR2 YYEEEE. CDR3 protein: CASSLGSHNYEQYF.

V gene TRBV6-4 combines with J gene TRBJ2-3; TCRdb gives TRBD1 as the D gene, but with no DNA this cannot be confirmed. The CDR3 is made up of 15 amino acids. Germline values: CDR1 MRHNA, CDR2 SNTAGT. The CDR3 region is CASSDDSGNTDTQYF.

V usage is TRBV9 and J usage is TRBJ2-7; checking the TCRdb D call of TRBD1 is not possible without DNA. This CDR3 region has 12 residues. Germline CDR1 and CDR2: SGDLS and YYNGEE. The CDR3 sequence is CASSPWGSEQYF.

J is TRBJ1-4 and V is TRBV13; without DNA, the TCRdb call of TRBD1 cannot be checked. The CDR3 has 15 amino acids. Per the germline V gene, CDR1 is PRHDT and CDR2 is FYEKMQ (reference sequence). The CDR3 loop is CASSSPGTGREKLFF.

CDR3 sequence: CASSPRVRTGWDEQYF. The chain carries TRBV28 and TRBJ2-7; there is no DNA to check the TCRdb D call of TRBD1. The germline gives CDR1 MDHEN, CDR2 SYDVKM. This CDR3 contains 16 residues.

The chain combines TRBV6-2 or TRBV6-3 with TRBJ2-5; without DNA, the TCRdb call of TRBD2 cannot be checked. Per the germline V gene, CDR1 is MNHEY and CDR2 is SVGEGT. This CDR3 comprises 18 residues. Here the CDR3 reads CASSPGLAGGPGQETQYF.

This rearrangement joins TRBV6-6 to TRBJ2-5; TCRdb picks TRBD2, but there is no DNA to check that call. The CDR3 has 14 amino acids. Germline-derived CDR1 and CDR2 are MNHNY and SVGAGI (reference sequence). The CDR3 loop reads CASSLEGPPGTQYF.